Described below is a single T cell receptor beta chain sequence and its context. The antigen is not known. Both 60 Vbeta primers and 13 Jbeta primers went into the PCR. This table comes from immunoSEQ multiplex PCR, and its TCRdb copy is limited to in-frame clones, with some not included. Of more than 85,000 clones listed, roughly two thirds are singletons. There are 14 residues in the CDR3. V dropped 0 bases and J dropped 5 bases, with 10 bases sitting between them. Germline V gene sequence: CDR1 MRHNA, CDR2 SNTAGT. These data come from a study of cytomegalovirus exposure and HLA in healthy donors. Overall study findings and caveats: From TCR beta sequences, most subjects' HLA-A and HLA-B alleles were reportedly predicted accurately.

The material sequenced was PBMCs. The J gene is TRBJ1-1, the V gene TRBV6-4; D is undetermined. This clonotype was sampled from a woman in her twenties or thirties in good health and CMV-seronegative. The CDR3, as DNA: TGTGCCAGCAGTGACTCGGAAGAGGGAACTGAAGCTTTCTTT. The encoded protein is CASSDSEEGTEAFF.